These 12 T cell receptor beta chains were sequenced from one sample in a study of T-cell memory formation after mild COVID-19. TCRdb analysed the 5' RACE reads with MiXCR anew, one entry per CDR3 protein. The profile covers a few hundred thousand distinct CDR3 sequences, with roughly 17% appearing a single time and over 20% taken by the ten largest. The material sequenced was PBMCs or a T cell subset sorted from them (not recorded which). The receptors come from a young man who had mild COVID-19 (a few samples of this study predate the infection). Cell type and time point are not known.

V gene TRBV7-2 combines with J gene TRBJ2-3; D is uncertain. Germline V gene lookup returns CDR1 SGHTA and CDR2 FQGNSA. V gave up 5 bases and J gave up 4 bases, with 16 bases separating them. The length of the CDR3 is 15 residues. The CDR3 region is CASSQTGSPPDTQYF. CDR3 bases: TGTGCCAGCAGCCAGACCGGTAGCCCCCCAGATACGCAGTATTTT.

The CDR3 sequence is CAIMDRGGQETQYF. The CDR3 nucleotides read TGTGCCATCATGGACAGGGGTGGTCAAGAGACCCAGTACTTC. This rearrangement joins TRBV6-1 to TRBJ2-5; the match to TRBD1 covers 9 bases. This CDR3 is 14 amino acids long. Per germline, CDR1 MNHNS and CDR2 SASEGT. Trimming removed 10 bases from V and 2 bases from J; junction bases left unmatched: 8.

This clonotype came up many times. The CDR3 loop reads CASSLVAGPMAPTF. In DNA form, the CDR3 reads TGTGCCAGCAGCTTGGTAGCAGGTCCGATGGCACCCACCTTC. This chain links TRBV5-5 with TRBJ1-2, with D hard to call. Per germline, CDR1 SGHKS and CDR2 YYEKEE (reference sequence). V was trimmed by 0 bases and J by 13 bases, leaving 19 bases between them. The CDR3 contains 14 residues. The full variable domain, in which reference TRBV5-5 and TRBJ1-2 provide the parts outside the CDR3, is DAGVTQSPTHLIKTRGQQVTLRCSPISGHKSVSWYQQVLGQGPQFIFQYYEKEERGRGNFPDRFSARQFPNYSSELNVNALLLGDSALYLCASSLVAGPMAPTFGSGTRLTVV.

In this sample, this clonotype turned up many times. The V gene is TRBV7-2, the J gene TRBJ2-2, with TRBD1 as a possible D gene (5 bases). With 1 base removed from V and 6 bases from J, the gap between germline ends came to 18 bases. Germline V CDR1 and CDR2: SGHTA, FQGNSA. CDR3 length equals 17 residues. The CDR3 nucleotides are TGTGCCAGCAGCTTAGAGTGGTGGTCGGGCAGGGCCGGGGAGCTGTTTTTT. It codes for CASSLEWWSGRAGELFF.

Only a few counts were recorded for this clonotype. The chain joins TRBV11-2 to TRBJ2-1; D may correspond to TRBD1 or TRBD2 (5 bases each). CDR1 is SGHAT, CDR2 FQNNGV, per germline. CDR3 length equals 14 residues. The germline V and J ends were trimmed by 0 bases and 8 bases, with 11 bases remaining between them. This CDR3 is CASSLDPGRDEQFF. The CDR3 DNA sequence: TGTGCCAGCAGCTTAGATCCGGGGCGGGATGAGCAGTTCTTC.

This clonotype turned up a few times. This chain links TRBV11-2 with TRBJ2-2, with unresolved D. The CDR3 consists of 11 residues. The germline gives CDR1 SGHAT, CDR2 FQNNGV. The CDR3 coding sequence is TGTGCTACCCGCGACACCGGGGAGCTGTTTTTT. Its translation is CATRDTGELFF. Full variable domain (rest looked up from reference TRBV11-2 and TRBJ2-2): EAGVAQSPRYKIIEKRQSVAFWCNPISGHATLYWYQQILGQGPKLLIQFQNNGVVDDSQLPKDRFSAERLKGVDSTLKIQPAKLEDSAVYLCATRDTGELFFGEGSRLTVL.

This clonotype was counted many times. One end of the junction does not line up with germline, which may come from a read error. This chain links TRBV7-7 with TRBJ2-5; 9 bases align to TRBD1. This CDR3 region has 14 residues. Germline lookup yields CDR1 SSHAT and CDR2 FNYEAQ (reference sequence). CDR3 amino acids: CASSRNTGGETQYF. The CDR3 region has the DNA TGTGCTAGCAGTCGAAACACAGGGGGCGAGACCCAGTACTTC. Filled out from reference TRBV7-7 and TRBJ2-5, the complete variable domain reads GAGVSQSPRYKVTKRGQDVTLRCDPISSHATLYWYQQALGQGPEFLTYFNYEAQPDKSGLPSDRFSAERPEGSISTLTIQRTEQRDSAMYRCASSRNTGGETQYFGPGTRLLVL.

This clonotype was picked up a small number of times. The chain employs TRBV7-9 and TRBJ1-2, with a weak D call TRBD1 (5 bases). CDR3 length: 13 residues. Germline V CDR1 and CDR2: SEHNR, FQNEAQ (reference sequence). V lost 4 bases and J lost 11, with 17 bases in between. The CDR3 region is CASSWGGTMGYTF. The CDR3 DNA is TGTGCCAGCAGCTGGGGGGGAACGATGGGATACACCTTC.

This clonotype was detected a few times. This chain links TRBV6-5 with TRBJ1-2, with D tentatively TRBD1 (6 bases). The ends were cut back, 4 bases at V and 3 bases at J, with 12 bases in the middle. CDR1 is MNHEY, CDR2 SVGAGI, per germline. The CDR3 sequence is 14 residues long. The CDR3 spells CASSFQDSHYGYTF. CDR3 coding DNA: TGTGCCAGCAGTTTCCAGGACAGTCACTATGGCTACACCTTC.

This clonotype was seen more than once but under ten times. The chain uses TRBV12-3 or TRBV12-4 and TRBJ2-5, with D possibly TRBD2 on 6 matching bases. V was pared by 10 bases and J by 0 bases, with 12 bases between. This CDR3 has 13 amino acids. As DNA, the CDR3 is TGTGCCACGGCCCGGGGGTACCAAGAGACCCAGTACTTC. Encoded protein: CATARGYQETQYF.

In its sample, this clonotype was seen a few times. The J gene is TRBJ1-1, the V gene TRBV5-4, with 9 bases matching TRBD1. The CDR3 consists of 15 residues. From germline, CDR1 is SGHNT and CDR2 YYREEE (reference sequence). After removal of 3 bases from V and 2 bases from J, the junction contained 5 bases not matched to a gene. The CDR3 sequence: CASSWPGQGNTEAFF. In DNA form, the CDR3 reads TGTGCCAGCAGCTGGCCGGGACAGGGAAACACTGAAGCTTTCTTT.

This clonotype showed up many times. The chain has TRBV6-6 and TRBJ1-2; D is ambiguous. V shed 6 bases and J shed 4 bases, with 18 bases lying between them. This CDR3 has 15 residues. Per germline, CDR1 MNHNY and CDR2 SVGAGI (reference sequence). The CDR3 reads CASSYLAKVFYGYTF. CDR3 nucleotides: TGTGCCAGCAGCTATTTAGCGAAGGTGTTCTATGGCTACACCTTC.